The TCR beta chain described here comes from a study of T cell responses to AZD1222 COVID-19 vaccine. Germline V lookup: CDR1 SNHLY, CDR2 FYNNEI. The CDR3 consists of 13 residues. The V end was cut by 6 bases, the J end by 2 bases, with 10 bases between. Produced via immunoSEQ multiplex PCR; TCRdb's table is partial and in-frame only. The sample lists about 140,000 clones, 90% to 95% seen once, with 3.5% to 4.5% in the top ten. Of note for this clone: Its specificity is unknown.

Study conclusions and caveats: Most donors were white British, females outnumbered males, and clonal diversity was possibly underestimated. Repertoire samples came only from after the peak T cell response. Spike as a whole was targeted by vaccine-associated CD4 TCRs, dominant at 160-218 and 743-854. Nearly half of spike-specific TCRs reportedly go after variant regions that carry no mutations.

Sequencing was performed on peripheral blood, taken on day 0 of AZD1222 vaccination. The chain is built from TRBV2 and TRBJ1-2; D is possibly TRBD1 (5 bases). The TCR sequence derives from an adult in good health. The CDR3 here is CASRGETNYGYTF. CDR3 DNA sequence: TGTGCCAGCAGGGGGGAGACAAACTATGGCTACACCTTC.